The T cell receptor beta chain described here comes from a study of identical twins. Study results and limitations: The analysis was cross-sectional rather than longitudinal within donors. Zero-insertion analyses were open to partial confounding by invariant MAIT and iNKT cells. Models came in too low on out-of-frame TCR alpha sharing in monozygotic twins.

Trimming cost V 1 base and J 2 bases, with 12 bases left between them. The CDR3 length is 15 residues. Germline assignment: CDR1 SGHRS and CDR2 YFSETQ. One entry per CDR3 protein, called by TCRdb with MiXCR from the 5' RACE reads. Of 250,000 to 300,000 distinct CDR3 sequences in the sample, 9.5% were seen once. About this clonotype itself: Its antigen is not identified.

These same records also appear under a second study, on yellow fever vaccine responses in identical twins. As that report states: Twins' vaccine T cell response reportedly gave the appearance of partial convergence and partial personalization.

The sequenced sample consisted of CD8+ T cells sorted from blood. This receptor was taken from a woman aged 18-29 years in good health. The chain joins TRBV5-1 to TRBJ2-5; D possibly corresponds to TRBD2 (7 bases). CDR3 loop: CASSLWRGQQETQYF. The CDR3 DNA follows: TGCGCCAGCAGCTTGTGGCGGGGGCAGCAAGAGACCCAGTACTTC. The whole variable domain, filled in from reference TRBV5-1 and TRBJ2-5, reads KAGVTQTPRYLIKTRGQQVTLSCSPISGHRSVSWYQQTPGQGLQFLFEYFSETQRNKGNFPGRFSGRQFSNSRSEMNVSTLELGDSALYLCASSLWRGQQETQYFGPGTRLLVL.